The clone carrying this T cell receptor (beta chain) was counted once. The protocol was immunoSEQ multiplex PCR, while the TCRdb copy is restricted to in-frame clones and leaves out a portion. Here the sample spans about 480,000 clones, 79% being singletons. Losses at the gene ends were 0 bases for V and 6 bases for J; bases not matched to a gene: 4. The CDR3 totals 16 residues. Germline loops: CDR1 SGHRS, CDR2 YFSETQ. The source of the sample is a study of shared clonotypes between healthy human individuals. The sequenced material came from PBMCs. The clonotype originates from a woman between 40 and 50 years old in good health. Some clones in this sample may be carry-over from other donors' samples. V is TRBV5-1 and J is TRBJ2-1; 12 bases line up with TRBD1. DNA for the CDR3: TGCGCCAGCAGCTTGGGGGGACAGGGGGCTGGCAATGAGCAGTTCTTC. Amino acid sequence: CASSLGGQGAGNEQFF.